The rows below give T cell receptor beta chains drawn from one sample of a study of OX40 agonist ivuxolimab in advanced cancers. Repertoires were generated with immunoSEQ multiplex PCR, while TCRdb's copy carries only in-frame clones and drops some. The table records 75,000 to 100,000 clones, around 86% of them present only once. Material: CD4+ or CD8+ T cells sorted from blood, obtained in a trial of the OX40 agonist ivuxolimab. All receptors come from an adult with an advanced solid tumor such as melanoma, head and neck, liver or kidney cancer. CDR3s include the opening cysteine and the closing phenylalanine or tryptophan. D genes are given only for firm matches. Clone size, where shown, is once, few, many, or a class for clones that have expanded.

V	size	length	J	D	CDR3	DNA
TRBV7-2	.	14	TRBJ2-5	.	CASSLGGTEETQYF	TGTGCCAGCAGCTTAGGAGGGACGGAAGAGACCCAGTACTTC
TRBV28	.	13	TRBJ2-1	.	CASSSADSNEQFF	TGTGCCAGCAGTTCAGCGGACAGTAATGAGCAGTTCTTC
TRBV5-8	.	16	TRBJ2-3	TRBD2	CASSLAKRGAGDTQYF	TGTGCCAGCAGCTTGGCGAAGCGGGGGGCGGGAGATACGCAGTATTTT
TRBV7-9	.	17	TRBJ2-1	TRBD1	CASSQKTGTGSKNEQFF	TGTGCCAGCAGCCAAAAAACCGGGACAGGGTCTAAGAATGAGCAGTTCTTC
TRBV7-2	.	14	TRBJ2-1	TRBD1	CASSFWTGGGEQFF	TGTGCCAGCAGCTTTTGGACAGGGGGAGGCGAGCAGTTCTTC
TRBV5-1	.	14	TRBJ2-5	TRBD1	CASSLSGQQETQYF	TGCGCCAGCAGCCTCTCGGGACAGCAAGAGACCCAGTACTTC
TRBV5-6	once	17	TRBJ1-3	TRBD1	CASSFLSKGASGNTIYF	TGTGCCAGCAGCTTTTTATCCAAGGGGGCGTCTGGAAACACCATATATTTT
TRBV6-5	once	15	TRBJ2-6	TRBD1	CASNHQGAGANVLTF	TGTGCCAGCAACCATCAGGGGGCTGGGGCCAACGTCCTGACTTTC
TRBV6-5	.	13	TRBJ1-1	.	CASSYRPNTEAFF	TGTGCCAGCAGTTACCGCCCGAACACTGAAGCTTTCTTT
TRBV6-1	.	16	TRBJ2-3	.	CASSEALGGPLDTQYF	TGTGCCAGCAGTGAAGCGCTTGGGGGCCCCCTAGATACGCAGTATTTT
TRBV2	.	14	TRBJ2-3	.	CARGGIAFTDTQYF	TGTGCCAGAGGGGGAATAGCCTTCACAGATACGCAGTATTTT
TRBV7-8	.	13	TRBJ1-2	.	CASSLVSTSGYTF	TGTGCCAGCAGCTTAGTATCGACAAGCGGCTACACCTTC
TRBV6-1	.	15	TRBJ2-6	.	CASSATGPGANVLTF	TGTGCCAGCAGTGCTACAGGGCCAGGGGCCAACGTCCTGACTTTC
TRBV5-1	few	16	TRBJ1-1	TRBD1	CASSLGTGAMNTEAFF	TGCGCCAGCAGCTTGGGGACAGGGGCTATGAACACTGAAGCTTTCTTT
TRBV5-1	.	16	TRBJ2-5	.	CASSLAGQDGQETQYF	TGCGCCAGCAGCTTGGCCGGCCAGGACGGACAAGAGACCCAGTACTTC
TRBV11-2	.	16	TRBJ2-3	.	CASSLSPGAPTDTQYF	TGTGCCAGCAGCTTAAGTCCGGGGGCCCCCACAGATACGCAGTATTTT
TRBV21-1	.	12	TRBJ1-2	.	CASSRLTDGYTF	TGTGCCAGCAGCAGGTTGACCGATGGCTACACCTTC
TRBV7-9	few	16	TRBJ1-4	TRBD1	CASSLRRGQGNEKLFF	TGTGCCAGCAGTCTAAGGAGGGGACAGGGAAATGAAAAACTGTTTTTT
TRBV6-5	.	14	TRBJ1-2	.	CASHKTGSYYGYTF	TGTGCCAGCCATAAAACGGGGAGCTACTATGGCTACACCTTC
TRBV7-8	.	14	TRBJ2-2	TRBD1	CASSGTGNTGELFF	TGTGCCAGCAGCGGGACAGGGAACACCGGGGAGCTGTTTTTT
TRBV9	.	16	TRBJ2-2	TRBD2	CASSAVLAGVAGELFF	TGTGCCAGCAGCGCCGTTCTAGCGGGAGTTGCCGGGGAGCTGTTTTTT
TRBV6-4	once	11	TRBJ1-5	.	CASSDPRSQHF	TGTGCCAGCAGTGACCCCCGCTCCCAGCATTTT
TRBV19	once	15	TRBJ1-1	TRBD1	CASMAQGARGTEAFF	TGTGCCAGTATGGCCCAGGGGGCGCGGGGCACTGAAGCTTTCTTT
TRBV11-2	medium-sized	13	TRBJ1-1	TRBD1	CASSRDRDTEAFF	TGTGCCAGCAGCCGTGACAGGGACACTGAAGCTTTCTTT
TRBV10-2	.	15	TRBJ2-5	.	CASSESTGPQETQYF	TGCGCCAGCAGTGAGTCGACGGGACCCCAAGAGACCCAGTACTTC
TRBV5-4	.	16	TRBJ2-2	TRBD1	CASSIAGGAYTGELFF	TGTGCCAGCAGCATAGCAGGGGGCGCGTACACCGGGGAGCTGTTTTTT
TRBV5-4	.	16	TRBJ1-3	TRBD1	CASSSGTETSGNTIYF	TGTGCCAGCAGTTCCGGGACAGAAACCTCTGGAAACACCATATATTTT
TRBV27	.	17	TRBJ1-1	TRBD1	CATYTSREGAGNTEAFF	TGTGCCACCTATACGTCAAGGGAGGGGGCTGGGAACACTGAAGCTTTCTTT
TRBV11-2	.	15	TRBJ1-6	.	CASSLVRGNNSPLHF	TGTGCCAGCAGCTTAGTCCGGGGTAACAATTCACCCCTCCACTTT
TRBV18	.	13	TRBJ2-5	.	CASSPWTQETQYF	TGTGCCAGCTCCCCCTGGACCCAAGAGACCCAGTACTTC
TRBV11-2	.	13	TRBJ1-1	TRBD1	CASSLLDRGSAFF	TGTGCCAGCAGCTTATTGGACAGGGGGTCTGCTTTCTTT
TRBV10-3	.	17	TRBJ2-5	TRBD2	CAISESSGLAGPWTQYF	TGTGCCATCAGTGAGTCGTCCGGACTAGCGGGGCCGTGGACCCAGTACTTC
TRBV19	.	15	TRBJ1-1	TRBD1	CASSTLGGADTEAFF	TGTGCCAGTAGTACTTTAGGGGGCGCGGACACTGAAGCTTTCTTT
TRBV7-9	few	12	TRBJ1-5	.	CASSFDSQPQHF	TGTGCCAGCAGCTTTGACTCTCAGCCCCAGCATTTT
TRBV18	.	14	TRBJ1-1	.	CASSLTDGGTEAFF	TGTGCCAGCTCACTGACAGATGGGGGCACTGAAGCTTTCTTT
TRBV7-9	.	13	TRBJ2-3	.	CASSWTSTDTQYF	TGTGCCAGCAGCTGGACCAGCACAGATACGCAGTATTTT